This note documents a single T cell receptor (beta chain) sequence. The antigen this receptor binds is unknown. No much larger clonotype is one base removed from it; base qualities were not supplied. This sample stems from a study of technical replicates of blood from several donors (dated by TCRdb to about 2017). The CDR3 has 15 amino acids, counting the end cysteine and phenylalanine. This entry keeps only the CDR3 DNA: 45 bases, framed from base 1. Relative to germline, V is 1 base shorter and J is 0 bases shorter, with 9 bases between their ends. CDR1 is given as SEHNR and CDR2 as FQNEAQ, both from the germline V gene (reference sequence). The receptor library was made with the immunoSEQ multiplex PCR assay. TCRdb retrieved this table from immuneACCESS and kept in-frame rearrangements only. Not all clones are present; in checked studies, unresolved V genes account for under half, and no reason is known for the remainder. Within this sample are around 72,000 clones, with 92% of them counted one time only. The ten largest account for approximately 0.39% of the sample.

The sample consisted of T cells isolated from PBMCs. In this chain, TRBV7-9 is recombined with TRBJ2-5; the D gene identity is not certain. The TCR sequence derives from a human donor in good health. Here is the DNA: TGTGCCAGCAGCTTAGTCCCGGTGTACCAAGAGACCCAGTACTTC. Its translation reads: CASSLVPVYQETQYF. Reference TRBV7-9 and TRBJ2-5 proteins supply the regions before and after the CDR3; the full variable domain is: DTGVSQNPRHKITKRGQNVTFRCDPISEHNRLYWYRQTLGQGPEFLTYFQNEAQLEKSRLLSDRFSAERPKGSFSTLEIQRTEQGDSAMYLCASSLVPVYQETQYFGPGTRLLVL.